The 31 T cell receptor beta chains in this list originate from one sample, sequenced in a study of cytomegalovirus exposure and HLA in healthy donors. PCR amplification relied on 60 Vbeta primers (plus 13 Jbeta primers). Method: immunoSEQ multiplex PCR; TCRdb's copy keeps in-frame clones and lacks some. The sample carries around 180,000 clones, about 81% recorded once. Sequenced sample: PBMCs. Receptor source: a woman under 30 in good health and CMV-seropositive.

Here the CDR3 DNA reads TGTGCCAGCAGCGAGGGTCCGGGAGAGGGCACTGAAGCTTTCTTT. Protein product: CASSEGPGEGTEAFF. This chain links TRBV7-2 with TRBJ1-1; unclear D gene. Germline assignment: CDR1 SGHTA and CDR2 FQGNSA. V was clipped by 5 bases and J by 4 bases, with 17 bases between them. The CDR3 has 15 residues.

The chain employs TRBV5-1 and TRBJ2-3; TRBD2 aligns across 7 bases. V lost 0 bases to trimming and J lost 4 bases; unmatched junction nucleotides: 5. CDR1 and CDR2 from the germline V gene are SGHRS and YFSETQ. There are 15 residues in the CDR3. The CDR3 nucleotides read TGCGCCAGCAGCTTGGAAGGGAGGGACGCAGATACGCAGTATTTT. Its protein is CASSLEGRDADTQYF.

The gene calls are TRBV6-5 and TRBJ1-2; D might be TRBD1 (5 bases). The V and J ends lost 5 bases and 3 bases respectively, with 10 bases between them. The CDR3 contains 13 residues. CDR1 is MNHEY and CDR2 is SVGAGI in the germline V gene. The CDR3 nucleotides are TGTGCCAGCAGTCTGGGGGGGTACTATGGCTACACCTTC. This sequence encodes CASSLGGYYGYTF.

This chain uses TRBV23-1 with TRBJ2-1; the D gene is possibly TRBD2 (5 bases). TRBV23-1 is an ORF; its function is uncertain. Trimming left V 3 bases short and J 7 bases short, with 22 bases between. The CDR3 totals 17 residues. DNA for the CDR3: TGCGCCAGCAGTCAGGATAGGACGCCCAACGGGATGAATGAGCAGTTCTTC. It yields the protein CASSQDRTPNGMNEQFF.

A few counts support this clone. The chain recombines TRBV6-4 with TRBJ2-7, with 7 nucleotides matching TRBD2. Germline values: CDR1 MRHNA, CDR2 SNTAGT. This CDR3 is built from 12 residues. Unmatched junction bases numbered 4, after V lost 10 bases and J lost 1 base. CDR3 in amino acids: CAIWDYSYEQYF. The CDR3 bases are TGTGCCATTTGGGACTATTCCTACGAGCAGTACTTC.

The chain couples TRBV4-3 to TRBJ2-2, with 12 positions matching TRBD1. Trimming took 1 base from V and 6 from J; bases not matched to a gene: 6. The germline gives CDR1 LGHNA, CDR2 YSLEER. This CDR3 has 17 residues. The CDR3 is CASSQGPGTGGPGELFF. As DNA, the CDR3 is TGCGCCAGCAGCCAAGGTCCCGGGACAGGGGGCCCCGGGGAGCTGTTTTTT.

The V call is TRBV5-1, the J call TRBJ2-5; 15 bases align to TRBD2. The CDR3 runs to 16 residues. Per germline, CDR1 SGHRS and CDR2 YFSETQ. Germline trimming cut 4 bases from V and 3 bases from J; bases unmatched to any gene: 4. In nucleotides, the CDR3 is TGCGCCAGCAGCGAGCGGACTAGCGGGGGGGAAGAGACCCAGTACTTC. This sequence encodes CASSERTSGGEETQYF.

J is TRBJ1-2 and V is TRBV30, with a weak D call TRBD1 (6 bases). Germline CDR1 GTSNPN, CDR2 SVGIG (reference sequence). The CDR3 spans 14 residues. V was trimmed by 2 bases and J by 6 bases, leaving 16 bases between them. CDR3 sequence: CAWSITGISHGYTF. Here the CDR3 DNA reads TGTGCCTGGAGTATAACAGGGATTTCCCATGGCTACACCTTC. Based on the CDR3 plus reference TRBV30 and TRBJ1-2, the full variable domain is SQTIHQWPATLVQPVGSPLSLECTVEGTSNPNLYWYRQAAGRGLQLLFYSVGIGQISSEVPQNLSASRPQDRQFILSSKKLLLSDSGFYLCAWSITGISHGYTFGSGTRLTVV.

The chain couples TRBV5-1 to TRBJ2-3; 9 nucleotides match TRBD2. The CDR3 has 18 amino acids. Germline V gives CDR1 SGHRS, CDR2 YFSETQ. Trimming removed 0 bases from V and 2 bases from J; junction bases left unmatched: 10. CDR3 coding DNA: TGCGCCAGCAGCTTGGGCGGAGATCTAGCGGGGTTCACAGATACGCAGTATTTT. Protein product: CASSLGGDLAGFTDTQYF.

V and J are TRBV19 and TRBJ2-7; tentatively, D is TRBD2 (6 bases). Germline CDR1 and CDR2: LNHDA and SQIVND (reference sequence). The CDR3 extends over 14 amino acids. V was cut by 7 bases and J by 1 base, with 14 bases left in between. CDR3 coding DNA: TGTGCCAGTATGCCCCGGGGGTCGTCCTACGAGCAGTACTTC. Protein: CASMPRGSSYEQYF.

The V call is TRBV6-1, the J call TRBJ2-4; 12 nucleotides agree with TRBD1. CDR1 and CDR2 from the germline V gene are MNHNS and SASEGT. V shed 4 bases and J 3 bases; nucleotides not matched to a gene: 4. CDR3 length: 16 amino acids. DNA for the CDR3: TGTGCCAGCAGTGCCGGGACAGGGGGCCGCAAAAACATTCAGTACTTC. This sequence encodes CASSAGTGGRKNIQYF.

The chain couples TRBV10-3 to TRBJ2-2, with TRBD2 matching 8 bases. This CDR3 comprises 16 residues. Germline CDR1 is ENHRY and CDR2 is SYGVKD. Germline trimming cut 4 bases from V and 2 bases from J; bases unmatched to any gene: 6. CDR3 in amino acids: CAISGSLAGNTGELFF. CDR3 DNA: TGTGCCATCAGTGGATCGCTAGCGGGTAACACCGGGGAGCTGTTTTTT.

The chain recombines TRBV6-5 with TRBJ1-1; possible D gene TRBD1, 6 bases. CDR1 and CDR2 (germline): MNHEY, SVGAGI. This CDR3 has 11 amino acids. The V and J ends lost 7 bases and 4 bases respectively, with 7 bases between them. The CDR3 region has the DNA TGTGCCAGCACCAGGGGCACTGAAGCTTTCTTT. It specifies CASTRGTEAFF.

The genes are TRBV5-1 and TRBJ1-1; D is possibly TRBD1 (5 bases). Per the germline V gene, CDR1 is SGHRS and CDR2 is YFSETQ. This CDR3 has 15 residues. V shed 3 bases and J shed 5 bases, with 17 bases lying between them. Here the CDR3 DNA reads TGCGCCAGCAGCTCCTTCGGGGGGGGAGGTACTGAAGCTTTCTTT. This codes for CASSSFGGGGTEAFF.

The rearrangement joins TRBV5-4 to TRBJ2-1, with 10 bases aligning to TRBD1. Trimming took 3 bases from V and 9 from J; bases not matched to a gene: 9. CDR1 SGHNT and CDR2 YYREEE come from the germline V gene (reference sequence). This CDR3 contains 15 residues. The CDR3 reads CASSSGTGVMGEQFF. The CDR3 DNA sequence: TGTGCCAGCAGCTCCGGGACAGGGGTCATGGGTGAGCAGTTCTTC.

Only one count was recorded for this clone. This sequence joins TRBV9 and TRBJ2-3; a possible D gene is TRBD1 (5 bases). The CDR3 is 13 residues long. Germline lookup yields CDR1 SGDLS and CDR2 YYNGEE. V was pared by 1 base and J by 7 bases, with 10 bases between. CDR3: CASSVQGQNTQYF. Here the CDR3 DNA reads TGTGCCAGCAGCGTACAGGGTCAAAATACGCAGTATTTT.

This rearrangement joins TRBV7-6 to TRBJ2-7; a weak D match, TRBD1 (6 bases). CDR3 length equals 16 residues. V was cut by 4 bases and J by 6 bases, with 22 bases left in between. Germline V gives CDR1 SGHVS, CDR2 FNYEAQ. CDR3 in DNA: TGTGCCAGCAGCTCGATTAGGGACAACTCTTACCCCGAGCAGTACTTC. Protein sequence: CASSSIRDNSYPEQYF.

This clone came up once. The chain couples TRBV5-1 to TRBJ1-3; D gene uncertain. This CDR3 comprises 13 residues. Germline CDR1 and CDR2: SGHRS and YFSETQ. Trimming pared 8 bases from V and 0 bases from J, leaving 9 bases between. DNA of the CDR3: TGCGCCAGTCGACGGGACTCTGGAAACACCATATATTTT. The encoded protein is CASRRDSGNTIYF.

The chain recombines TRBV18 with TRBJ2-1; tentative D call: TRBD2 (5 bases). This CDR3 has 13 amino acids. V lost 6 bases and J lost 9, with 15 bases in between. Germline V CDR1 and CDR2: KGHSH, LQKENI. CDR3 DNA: TGTGCCAGCTCGACTACTCTGAAGGGTGAGCAGTTCTTC. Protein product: CASSTTLKGEQFF. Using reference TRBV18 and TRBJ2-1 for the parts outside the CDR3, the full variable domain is NAGVMQNPRHLVRRRGQEARLRCSPMKGHSHVYWYRQLPEEGLKFMVYLQKENIIDESGMPKERFSAEFPKEGPSILRIQQVVRGDSAAYFCASSTTLKGEQFFGPGTRLTVL.

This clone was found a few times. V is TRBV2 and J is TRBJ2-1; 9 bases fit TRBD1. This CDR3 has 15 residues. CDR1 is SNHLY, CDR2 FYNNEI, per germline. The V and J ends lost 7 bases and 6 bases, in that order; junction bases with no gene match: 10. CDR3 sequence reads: CASILQGARGNEQFF. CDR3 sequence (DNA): TGTGCCAGCATTTTACAGGGGGCACGGGGCAATGAGCAGTTCTTC.

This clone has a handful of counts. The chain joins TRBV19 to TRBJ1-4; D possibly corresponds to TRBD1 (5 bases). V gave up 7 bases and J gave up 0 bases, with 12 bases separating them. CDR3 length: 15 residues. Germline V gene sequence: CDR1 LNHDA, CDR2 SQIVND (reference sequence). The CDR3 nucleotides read TGTGCCAGTAAACCAGGGCCCGCAACTAATGAAAAACTGTTTTTT. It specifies CASKPGPATNEKLFF.

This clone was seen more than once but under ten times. CDR3 sequence (DNA): TGTGCCAGCAGCTTCGCGCGGTCAACTAATGAAAAACTGTTTTTT. Translating it yields CASSFARSTNEKLFF. The V gene is TRBV7-9, the J gene TRBJ1-4; D remains ambiguous. V was shortened by 3 bases and J by 0 bases, with 8 bases between the two germline ends. CDR3 size: 15 residues. CDR1 is SEHNR and CDR2 is FQNEAQ in the germline V gene (reference sequence).

CDR3 DNA sequence: TGTGCCAGCACAACCAGTGCATCCTACAATGAGCAGTTCTTC. Translation: CASTTSASYNEQFF. The chain joins TRBV7-2 to TRBJ2-1; no definite D call. V was shortened by 7 bases and J by 1 base, with 11 bases between the two germline ends. Germline CDR1 SGHTA, CDR2 FQGNSA. This CDR3 is 14 amino acids long.

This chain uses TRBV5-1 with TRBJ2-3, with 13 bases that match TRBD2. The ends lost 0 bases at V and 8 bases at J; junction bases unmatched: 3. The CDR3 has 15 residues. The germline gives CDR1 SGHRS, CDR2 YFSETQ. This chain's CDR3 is CASSLGLAGGVTQYF. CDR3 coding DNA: TGCGCCAGCAGCTTGGGACTAGCGGGGGGAGTTACGCAGTATTTT.

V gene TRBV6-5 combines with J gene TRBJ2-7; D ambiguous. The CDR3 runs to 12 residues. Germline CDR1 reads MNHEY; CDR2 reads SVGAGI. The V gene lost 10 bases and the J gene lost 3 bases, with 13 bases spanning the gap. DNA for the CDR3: TGTGCCATGCACTGTTCGGACTACGAGCAGTACGTC. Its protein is CAMHCSDYEQYV.

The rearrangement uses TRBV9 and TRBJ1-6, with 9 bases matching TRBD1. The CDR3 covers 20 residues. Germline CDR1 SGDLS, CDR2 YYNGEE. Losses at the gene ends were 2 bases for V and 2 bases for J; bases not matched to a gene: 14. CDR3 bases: TGTGCCAGCAGCGTTTTCTACCCGGGACAGGGTAGCGCCTATAATTCACCCCTCCACTTT. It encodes CASSVFYPGQGSAYNSPLHF.

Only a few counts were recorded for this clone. Written as DNA, the CDR3 is TGCGCCAGCAGCCAAGACCGGAACACCGGGGAGCTGTTTTTT. Its protein product is CASSQDRNTGELFF. The J gene is TRBJ2-2, the V gene TRBV4-1; D is undetermined. This CDR3 has 14 amino acids. Per germline, CDR1 MGHRA and CDR2 YSYEKL. V was clipped by 0 bases and J by 1 base, with 3 bases between them.

CDR3 amino acids: CAGEGRRGDANNEQFF. Here the CDR3 DNA reads TGTGCCGGCGAGGGGAGGCGGGGGGACGCCAACAATGAGCAGTTCTTC. J is TRBJ2-1 and V is TRBV7-9; 8 bases are shared with TRBD2. Trimming took 11 bases from V and 5 from J; bases not matched to a gene: 17. The CDR3 is 16 residues long. Germline V gives CDR1 SEHNR, CDR2 FQNEAQ (reference sequence).

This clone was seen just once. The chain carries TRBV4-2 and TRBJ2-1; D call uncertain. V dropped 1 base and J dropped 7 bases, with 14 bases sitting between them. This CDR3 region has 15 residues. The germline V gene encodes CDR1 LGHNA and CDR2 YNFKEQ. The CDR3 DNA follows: TGTGCCAGCAGCCAAGTAGTTTCTAGTCTTAATGAGCAGTTCTTC. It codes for CASSQVVSSLNEQFF.

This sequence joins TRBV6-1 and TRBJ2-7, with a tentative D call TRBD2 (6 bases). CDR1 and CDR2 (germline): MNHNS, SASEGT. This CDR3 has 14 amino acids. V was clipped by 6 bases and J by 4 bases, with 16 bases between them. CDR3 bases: TGTGCCAGCAGATCACGGGACTCCCTTTACGAGCAGTACGTC. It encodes CASRSRDSLYEQYV.

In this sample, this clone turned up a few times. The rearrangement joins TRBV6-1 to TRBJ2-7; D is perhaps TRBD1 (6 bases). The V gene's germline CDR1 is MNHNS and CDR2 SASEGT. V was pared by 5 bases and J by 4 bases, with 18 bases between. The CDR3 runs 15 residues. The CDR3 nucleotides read TGTGCCAGCAGTAAAAATTCAGGGGTCATGTACGAGCAGTACGTC. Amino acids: CASSKNSGVMYEQYV.